Listed below are T cell receptor beta chains from one sample, sequenced in a study of CD8+ T cells in alopecia areata. Only in-frame clones appear in the TCRdb table, and some are missing; sequencing was by immunoSEQ multiplex PCR. Altogether about 98,000 clones are present, roughly two fifths being singletons, with the ten largest covering approximately 0.79%. The sample consisted of CD4+ T cells sorted from blood. These receptors were obtained from a human donor with alopecia areata. Each CDR3 is given with its conserved first and last residue. A D gene is named only where the DNA matches it firmly. Clone size is given for some rows only: seen once, a few or many times, or a class if the clone is expanded.

d_gene,v_gene,abundance,j_gene,CDR3aa,CDR3nt
.,TRBV18,few,TRBJ1-1,CASSDGMNTEAFF,TGTGCCAGCTCTGACGGCATGAACACTGAAGCTTTCTTT
.,TRBV29-1,.,TRBJ2-3,CSVTVGTDTQYF,TGCAGCGTGACAGTCGGCACAGATACGCAGTATTTT
.,TRBV29-1,.,TRBJ2-1,CSVVSVNEQFF,TGCAGCGTTGTATCAGTAAATGAGCAGTTCTTC
.,TRBV29-1,.,TRBJ2-3,CSVRYTDTQYF,TGCAGCGTAAGATACACAGATACGCAGTATTTT
.,TRBV30,once,TRBJ1-5,CAWSAGQSNQPQHF,TGTGCCTGGAGCGCTGGACAGAGCAATCAGCCCCAGCATTTT
.,TRBV18,few,TRBJ2-5,CASSPEGTKETQYF,TGTGCCAGCTCACCCGAGGGCACCAAAGAGACCCAGTACTTC
.,TRBV29-1,few,TRBJ2-7,CSVRGTGNEQYF,TGCAGCGTTCGAGGAACGGGGAACGAGCAGTACTTC
.,TRBV29-1,.,TRBJ1-2,CSVDSGEGYTF,TGCAGCGTCGATTCAGGGGAAGGCTACACCTTC
.,TRBV7-2,.,TRBJ2-5,CASSLTQETQYF,TGTGCCAGCAGCTTGACCCAAGAGACCCAGTACTTC
TRBD1,TRBV29-1,few,TRBJ2-7,CSVTAGQGSEQYF,TGCAGCGTTACCGCGGGACAGGGGAGCGAGCAGTACTTC
TRBD1,TRBV5-4,.,TRBJ2-5,CASSRISGQNNQETQYF,TGTGCCAGCAGCCGTATTTCGGGACAGAATAACCAAGAGACCCAGTACTTC
.,TRBV29-1,.,TRBJ2-3,CSVELLADTQYF,TGCAGCGTTGAACTCCTGGCAGATACGCAGTATTTT
.,TRBV19,few,TRBJ1-1,CASSPWFRGNTEAFF,TGTGCCAGTAGTCCTTGGTTCCGGGGGAACACTGAAGCTTTCTTT
TRBD1,TRBV4-1,.,TRBJ2-1,CASSQVRDRNNEQFF,TGCGCCAGCAGCCAAGTTCGGGACAGGAACAATGAGCAGTTCTTC
.,TRBV5-1,few,TRBJ2-2,CASSSIGTANTGELFF,TGCGCCAGCAGCTCCATAGGGACGGCGAACACCGGGGAGCTGTTTTTT
TRBD1,TRBV7-9,.,TRBJ2-7,CASSPDRGRWYF,TGTGCCAGCAGCCCGGACAGGGGGCGGTGGTACTTC
TRBD2,TRBV29-1,few,TRBJ2-3,CTAFAGGTDTQYF,TGCACCGCCTTCGCGGGAGGCACAGATACGCAGTATTTT
TRBD1,TRBV29-1,few,TRBJ1-1,CSGRGWNTEAFF,TGCAGCGGCAGGGGGTGGAACACTGAAGCTTTCTTT
.,TRBV29-1,few,TRBJ2-5,CSAGVNQETQYF,TGCAGCGCTGGGGTCAACCAAGAGACCCAGTACTTC
TRBD1,TRBV29-1,few,TRBJ1-2,CSVGEGADYGYTF,TGCAGCGTTGGGGAGGGGGCTGACTATGGCTACACCTTC
.,TRBV29-1,few,TRBJ2-5,CSSGDQETQYF,TGCAGTTCAGGGGATCAAGAGACCCAGTACTTC
TRBD2,TRBV7-2,.,TRBJ2-7,CASSLTGGGYEQYF,TGTGCCAGCAGCTTGACGGGAGGTGGGTACGAGCAGTACTTC
.,TRBV28,.,TRBJ2-3,CASSPSLGRGYTDTQYF,TGTGCCAGCAGTCCCTCCCTTGGGCGGGGATACACAGATACGCAGTATTTT
.,TRBV4-1,.,TRBJ1-5,CASSHQGLNQPQHF,TGCGCCAGCAGCCATCAGGGATTAAACCAGCCCCAGCATTTT
.,TRBV29-1,.,TRBJ2-6,CSVSKAGANVLTF,TGCAGCGTTTCTAAAGCTGGGGCCAACGTCCTGACTTTC
.,TRBV5-1,.,TRBJ2-1,CASSLGYSRNEQFF,TGCGCCAGCAGCTTGGGGTATTCAAGGAATGAGCAGTTCTTC
.,TRBV6-1,.,TRBJ2-3,CASSEGWQRVKTDTQYF,TGTGCCAGCAGTGAAGGGTGGCAGCGGGTGAAGACAGATACGCAGTATTTT
TRBD2,TRBV19,.,TRBJ2-6,CATQRGPGTTGANVLTF,TGTGCCACCCAACGGGGACCGGGGACTACTGGGGCCAACGTCCTGACTTTC
TRBD2,TRBV7-2,few,TRBJ2-7,CASRLAASYEQYF,TGTGCCAGCAGACTAGCGGCCTCCTACGAGCAGTACTTC
TRBD2,TRBV29-1,.,TRBJ2-7,CSAGLAGYEQYF,TGCAGCGCGGGGCTAGCGGGATACGAGCAGTACTTC
.,TRBV29-1,few,TRBJ2-2,CSVEVQITGELFF,TGCAGCGTTGAAGTGCAAATCACCGGGGAGCTGTTTTTT
.,TRBV29-1,.,TRBJ1-1,CSVRSTEHTEAFF,TGCAGCGTTCGGTCCACAGAGCACACTGAAGCTTTCTTT
TRBD1,TRBV18,few,TRBJ2-7,CASSPGQGTYEQYF,TGTGCCAGCTCACCGGGACAGGGAACCTACGAGCAGTACTTC
TRBD1,TRBV7-2,.,TRBJ2-7,CASSLSGGNNEQYF,TGTGCCAGCAGCTTATCAGGGGGCAACAACGAGCAGTACTTC
.,TRBV2,.,TRBJ2-6,CASILDSSGANVLTF,TGTGCCAGCATCTTAGACAGCTCTGGGGCCAACGTCCTGACTTTC
TRBD1,TRBV29-1,few,TRBJ1-1,CSVDRTGKMNTEAFF,TGCAGCGTTGATAGGACAGGGAAGATGAACACTGAAGCTTTCTTT
TRBD1,TRBV30,.,TRBJ1-2,CAWSRTGVYGYTF,TGTGCCTGGAGCCGGACAGGCGTCTATGGCTACACCTTC